Sequencing of this T cell receptor beta chain was carried out in a study of identical twins. This clonotype was counted a few times. Each CDR3 protein is one row after TCRdb ran MiXCR on the 5' RACE reads. The top ten clones hold over 0.25% of a sample with 1.5 million or so distinct CDR3 sequences, less than 40% of them seen once. The CDR3 extends over 11 amino acids. The ends were cut back, 6 bases at V and 7 bases at J, with 8 bases in the middle. Germline V gives CDR1 ENHRY, CDR2 SYGVKD. The rearrangement joins TRBV10-3 to TRBJ2-3, with D hard to call. Sequenced material: cord blood. The receptor's source is a newborn girl in good health. The CDR3 bases are TGTGCCATCAGGTACTACTATACGCAGTATTTT. Translation gives CAIRYYYTQYF.